The 23 T cell receptor beta chains given below trace back to one sample, sequenced in a study of blood T cell repertoires in COVID-19. Repertoires were generated with immunoSEQ multiplex PCR, while TCRdb's copy carries only in-frame clones and drops some. The sample lists 200,000 to 250,000 clones; 70% to 90% were seen once. Material for sequencing was peripheral blood. The receptors shown here come from a woman between 40 and 50 years old who had recovered from COVID-19.

V usage is TRBV7-6 and J usage is TRBJ1-4; 7 bases align to TRBD1. The CDR3 is 15 amino acids. Germline V gene lookup returns CDR1 SGHVS and CDR2 FNYEAQ. V lost 5 bases to trimming and J lost 7 bases; unmatched junction nucleotides: 10. In DNA, the CDR3 is TGTGCCAGCAGCCTCGTCAGGGGGGCGCGTGAAAAACTGTTTTTT. Its protein product is CASSLVRGAREKLFF. Complete variable domain (other parts from reference TRBV7-6 and TRBJ1-4): GAGVSQSPRYKVTKRGQDVALRCDPISGHVSLYWYRQALGQGPEFLTYFNYEAQQDKSGLPNDRFSAERPEGSISTLTIQRTEQRDSAMYRCASSLVRGAREKLFFGSGTQLSVL.

The V and J genes are TRBV19 and TRBJ2-1, with 8 bases aligning to TRBD2. In germline, CDR1 is LNHDA, CDR2 SQIVND (reference sequence). The length of the CDR3 is 15 residues. V lost 4 bases to trimming and J lost 2 bases; unmatched junction nucleotides: 4. DNA of the CDR3: TGTGCCAGTAGTAACAGCGGGAGCGCCTACAATGAGCAGTTCTTC. Its protein is CASSNSGSAYNEQFF.

This clone has a single count. This rearrangement joins TRBV4-2 to TRBJ2-7; TRBD1 aligns across 7 bases. The V gene end was trimmed by 0 bases and the J gene end by 4 bases; junction bases not matched to a gene: 3. Germline loops: CDR1 LGHNA, CDR2 YNFKEQ. The CDR3 runs to 14 residues. The CDR3 DNA reads TGTGCCAGCAGCCAAGATGCAGGGGGATACGAGCAGTACTTC. Its translation: CASSQDAGGYEQYF.

The rearrangement links TRBV5-1 to TRBJ2-3; no clear D gene. V was cut by 6 bases and J by 2 bases, with 4 bases left in between. CDR1 is SGHRS, CDR2 YFSETQ, per germline. CDR3 length: 11 amino acids. CDR3 DNA: TGCGCCAGCACCCTCACAGATACGCAGTATTTT. Its translation: CASTLTDTQYF.

This clone occurred many times. The J gene is TRBJ2-7, the V gene TRBV7-9; D is perhaps TRBD1 (5 bases). Between the trimmed V and J ends, which lost 5 bases and 3 bases, there was a span of 14 bases. This CDR3 is built from 14 residues. Germline V gives CDR1 SEHNR, CDR2 FQNEAQ (reference sequence). The CDR3: CASSITGIRYEQYF. CDR3 in DNA: TGTGCCAGCAGCATCACAGGTATACGCTACGAGCAGTACTTC.

This chain uses TRBV25-1 with TRBJ2-7, with D possibly being TRBD2 (6 bases). The CDR3 runs 16 residues. Trimming left V 2 bases short and J 6 bases short, with 20 bases between. CDR1 and CDR2 from the germline V gene are MGHDK and SYGVNS. The CDR3 sequence is CASSELAGFTRAEQYF. The CDR3 region has the DNA TGTGCCAGCAGTGAACTCGCGGGATTCACCAGGGCCGAGCAGTACTTC.

V gene TRBV5-1 combines with J gene TRBJ1-4; D gene unclear. Germline CDR1 and CDR2: SGHRS and YFSETQ. V shed 4 bases and J shed 5 bases, with 15 bases lying between them. The CDR3 spans 15 residues. CDR3 amino acids: CASSRFGVGNEKLFF. CDR3 coding DNA: TGCGCCAGCAGCCGCTTCGGGGTGGGAAATGAAAAACTGTTTTTT.

In nucleotides, the CDR3 is TGTGCCAGCGACCGGGGGAGTGTGTACGAGCAGTACTTC. As protein: CASDRGSVYEQYF. The chain joins TRBV28 to TRBJ2-7, with D possibly matching TRBD2 (6 bases). The CDR3 covers 13 residues. The germline V gene encodes CDR1 MDHEN and CDR2 SYDVKM. V was shortened by 8 bases and J by 4 bases, with 15 bases between the two germline ends.

V is TRBV5-4 and J is TRBJ2-3; no clear D gene. Per the germline V gene, CDR1 is SGHNT and CDR2 is YYREEE (reference sequence). V dropped 0 bases and J dropped 5 bases, with 7 bases sitting between them. The CDR3 is made up of 13 amino acids. DNA of the CDR3: TGTGCCAGCAGCTTGGCTGGCCAAGATACGCAGTATTTT. Translated, it gives CASSLAGQDTQYF.

J is TRBJ2-2 and V is TRBV4-2, with 8 bases that match TRBD2. CDR1 is LGHNA, CDR2 YNFKEQ, per germline. V gave up 0 bases and J gave up 3 bases; unmatched junction bases: 15. The CDR3 spans 20 residues. CDR3 DNA: TGTGCCAGCAGCCAAGATCGGGTGGCCGGGAGGGCCAGAGACACCGGGGAGCTGTTTTTT. Translating it yields CASSQDRVAGRARDTGELFF.

The chain employs TRBV27 and TRBJ1-2; D unresolved. CDR1 MNHEY and CDR2 SMNVEV come from the germline V gene (reference sequence). The CDR3 contains 15 residues. V lost 1 base and J 5 bases, leaving 14 bases between the germline ends. CDR3 in amino acids: CASSLFGSSPYGYTF. The CDR3 nucleotides are TGTGCCAGCAGTTTATTCGGCAGTAGCCCTTATGGCTACACCTTC.

J is TRBJ2-7 and V is TRBV5-6; TRBD1 is a possible D gene (8 bases). The CDR3 loop spans 16 amino acids. Germline V gene lookup returns CDR1 SGHDT and CDR2 YYEEEE. Trimming removed 4 bases at V and 1 base at J, with 18 bases between. CDR3 amino acids: CASSLGGQGGSYEQYF. The CDR3 DNA reads TGTGCCAGCAGCCTGGGCGGACAGGGAGGGTCCTACGAGCAGTACTTC.

Comments on this clone: This sample also contains other DNA sequences that code for the same CDR3. The rearrangement links TRBV19 to TRBJ1-4; D unclear. The ends were cut back, 2 bases at V and 8 bases at J, with 6 bases in the middle. This CDR3 is 12 amino acids long. Looked up from germline, CDR1 is LNHDA and CDR2 is SQIVND (reference sequence). The CDR3 reads CASSIRGEKLFF. DNA for the CDR3: TGTGCCAGTAGTATACGAGGCGAAAAACTGTTTTTT.

The chain uses TRBV6-5 and TRBJ1-1; TRBD1 matches 7 bases. The CDR3 runs to 16 residues. Losses at the gene ends were 3 bases for V and 0 bases for J; bases not matched to a gene: 7. Germline V gives CDR1 MNHEY, CDR2 SVGAGI. The CDR3, as DNA: TGTGCCAGCAGTTATGCCAGGGGGACAATGAACACTGAAGCTTTCTTT. It is translated as CASSYARGTMNTEAFF.

As DNA, the CDR3 is TGTGCCAGTAGTATTTCCCCGGGGGCCTACGAGCAGTACTTC. As protein: CASSISPGAYEQYF. The V and J genes are TRBV19 and TRBJ2-7; D might be TRBD2 (6 bases). Looked up from germline, CDR1 is LNHDA and CDR2 is SQIVND (reference sequence). Deletions cut 3 bases from V and 2 bases from J, with 11 bases between. CDR3 length equals 14 residues.

This clone was recorded a few times. The chain is built from TRBV3-1 (or the pseudogene TRBV3-2) and TRBJ1-1; 9 bases line up with TRBD1. This CDR3 contains 18 residues. The ends lost 5 bases at V and 6 bases at J; junction bases unmatched: 19. Germline CDR1 reads LGHDT; CDR2 reads YNNKEL (reference sequence). The CDR3 sequence is CASSYRSRTGVRMPEAFF. In nucleotides, the CDR3 is TGTGCCAGCAGCTACCGTAGTAGGACAGGGGTACGAATGCCTGAAGCTTTCTTT.

The V call is TRBV18, the J call TRBJ1-2; unclear D gene. V was shortened by 2 bases and J by 4 bases, with 8 bases between the two germline ends. The germline V gene has CDR1 KGHSH and CDR2 LQKENI. The CDR3 runs to 13 residues. Here the CDR3 reads CASSPEYSYGYTF. For the CDR3, the DNA is TGTGCCAGCTCACCAGAATATAGCTATGGCTACACCTTC.

The chain is built from TRBV6-5 and TRBJ2-1, with 7 positions matching TRBD2. V was pared by 8 bases and J by 2 bases, with 3 bases of the junction left unmatched. The CDR3 is 13 amino acids. The germline V gene encodes CDR1 MNHEY and CDR2 SVGAGI. The CDR3 coding sequence is TGTGCCAGCCGACTAGCACCCTACAATGAGCAGTTCTTC. Protein product: CASRLAPYNEQFF.

This CDR3 reads CASSLALPGGTGELFF. The CDR3 nucleotides are TGTGCCAGCAGCTTAGCCCTTCCAGGGGGCACCGGGGAGCTGTTTTTT. V and J are TRBV7-8 and TRBJ2-2, with TRBD1 matching 7 bases. The CDR3 length is 16 residues. Looked up from germline, CDR1 is SGHVS and CDR2 is FQNEAQ. The V gene end was trimmed by 0 bases and the J gene end by 4 bases; junction bases not matched to a gene: 5.

The rearrangement uses TRBV5-4 and TRBJ2-1; TRBD2 agrees at 9 bases. Looked up from germline, CDR1 is SGHNT and CDR2 is YYREEE (reference sequence). This CDR3 spans 17 amino acids. V shed 4 bases and J 8 bases; nucleotides not matched to a gene: 16. In nucleotides, the CDR3 is TGTGCCAGCAGCGGGGGTGGCGGGAGGGCCCTCGTCGATGAGCAGTTCTTC. Its translation is CASSGGGGRALVDEQFF.

V gene TRBV5-6 combines with J gene TRBJ2-7; D call uncertain. The CDR3 loop spans 12 amino acids. Germline loops: CDR1 SGHDT, CDR2 YYEEEE. Between the trimmed V and J ends, which lost 3 bases and 3 bases, there was a span of 7 bases. The CDR3 reads CASSSRVYEQYF. Written as DNA, the CDR3 is TGTGCCAGCAGCTCCCGTGTCTACGAGCAGTACTTC.

The gene calls are TRBV11-3 and TRBJ2-7; D perhaps matches TRBD1 (6 bases). CDR1 is SGHNT, CDR2 YENEEA, per germline. The CDR3 totals 15 residues. V lost 4 bases to trimming and J lost 6 bases, with 19 bases between them. CDR3 sequence reads: CASSSRTALGREQYF. In DNA form, the CDR3 reads TGTGCCAGCAGCTCCCGGACAGCCTTGGGTCGCGAGCAGTACTTC.

The chain couples TRBV4-2 to TRBJ2-7; 8 bases line up with TRBD2. Germline values: CDR1 LGHNA, CDR2 YNFKEQ. The J segment lost 0 bases and the V segment lost 1 base, leaving 8 bases of the junction unmatched. The CDR3 sequence is 17 residues long. CDR3 in DNA: TGTGCCAGCAGCCAAGTGCTAGCGGGCCTTAGCTCCTACGAGCAGTACTTC. Translating it yields CASSQVLAGLSSYEQYF.